This is a list of T cell receptor beta chains from one sample in a study of control samples from healthy donors and cancer patients. Data came from immunoSEQ multiplex PCR; TCRdb stores just in-frame clones and leaves some out. The data contain 100,000 to 150,000 clones, about 90% of them singletons. Sequences were obtained from PBMCs. The receptors come from a man aged 45-65 years with head and neck cancer. CDR3s include the opening cysteine and the closing phenylalanine or tryptophan. D genes are given only for firm matches. The size entry is marked missing in some rows and otherwise reads once, few, many or a size class.

v_gene	j_gene	len	abundance	d_gene	CDR3aa	CDR3nt
TRBV18	TRBJ1-2	15	NA	NA	CASSPPSHLANGYTF	TGTGCCAGCTCACCACCGTCACACCTAGCTAATGGCTACACCTTC
TRBV6-2/TRBV6-3	TRBJ2-2	18	NA	TRBD2	CASSYPGSTSGSPGELFF	TGTGCCAGCAGTTACCCAGGATCGACTAGCGGGAGTCCCGGGGAGCTGTTTTTT
TRBV27	TRBJ2-2	15	once	NA	CASSWWTGGTGELFF	TGTGCCAGCAGTTGGTGGACAGGAGGGACCGGGGAGCTGTTTTTT
TRBV9	TRBJ2-3	15	NA	NA	CASSARGGSTDTQYF	TGTGCCAGCAGCGCCCGGGGCGGCAGCACAGATACGCAGTATTTT
TRBV7-6	TRBJ2-1	16	NA	NA	CASSFSRVSSYNEQFF	TGTGCCAGCAGCTTTTCTCGGGTTAGCTCCTACAATGAGCAGTTCTTC
TRBV5-8	TRBJ1-5	17	NA	TRBD1	CASSLGTGLSSNQPQHF	TGTGCCAGCAGCTTGGGGACAGGGCTGAGCAGCAATCAGCCCCAGCATTTT
TRBV6-6	TRBJ2-7	15	few	NA	CASSYSGAGPYEQYF	TGTGCCAGCAGTTACTCGGGAGCAGGGCCCTACGAGCAGTACTTC
TRBV6-9	TRBJ2-2	19	NA	TRBD2	CASSNSRTGLAVTTGELFF	TGTGCCAGCAGTAATTCGAGGACGGGACTAGCGGTTACCACCGGGGAGCTGTTTTTT
TRBV10-2	TRBJ1-2	12	NA	NA	CASSESIYGYTF	TGCGCCAGCAGTGAGTCGATCTATGGCTACACCTTC
TRBV5-4	TRBJ2-5	15	NA	TRBD2	CASSRSAGEQETQYF	TGTGCCAGCAGCCGGTCAGCGGGGGAACAAGAGACCCAGTACTTC
TRBV3-1/TRBV3-2	TRBJ2-1	15	NA	NA	CASSQDLAYHNEQFF	TGTGCCAGCAGCCAAGATCTGGCCTACCACAATGAGCAGTTCTTC
TRBV11-2	TRBJ2-1	19	NA	TRBD2	CASSLNGLAGGVGYNEQFF	TGTGCCAGCAGCTTGAATGGACTAGCGGGAGGAGTGGGATACAATGAGCAGTTCTTC
TRBV12-2	TRBJ2-1	15	NA	NA	CASRDSGTGYNEQFF	TGTGCAAGTCGCGATTCGGGGACGGGGTACAATGAGCAGTTCTTC
TRBV19	TRBJ2-7	14	NA	NA	CASSVPGYRDEQYF	TGTGCCAGTAGTGTGCCCGGGTATCGCGACGAGCAGTACTTC
TRBV4-1	TRBJ1-2	16	NA	NA	CASSQDPLVGPYGYTF	TGCGCCAGCAGCCAAGATCCCCTTGTGGGCCCCTATGGCTACACCTTC
TRBV3-1/TRBV3-2	TRBJ2-5	15	NA	NA	CASSQAFAGQETQYF	TGTGCCAGCAGCCAAGCCTTCGCGGGGCAAGAGACCCAGTACTTC
TRBV28	TRBJ2-3	15	NA	TRBD2	CASSLVAGVADTQYF	TGTGCCAGCAGTTTAGTAGCGGGAGTGGCAGATACGCAGTATTTT
TRBV5-1	TRBJ2-3	12	once	NA	CASSPQTDTQYF	TGCGCCAGCAGCCCCCAGACAGATACGCAGTATTTT
TRBV29-1	TRBJ2-7	14	NA	TRBD1	CSVWGRDRAYEQYF	TGCAGCGTGTGGGGCCGGGACAGGGCCTACGAGCAGTACTTC
TRBV7-6	TRBJ2-1	16	NA	NA	CASSPSPGPVDQEQFF	TGTGCCAGCAGCCCCTCCCCGGGCCCAGTGGATCAGGAGCAGTTCTTC
TRBV5-1	TRBJ2-3	15	once	TRBD2	CASSLSGGAGDTQYF	TGCGCCAGCAGCTTAAGCGGGGGGGCCGGGGATACGCAGTATTTT
TRBV7-9	TRBJ2-7	15	NA	NA	CASSLGAGVSYEQYF	TGTGCCAGCAGCTTAGGGGCAGGAGTATCCTACGAGCAGTACTTC
TRBV12-3/TRBV12-4	TRBJ2-2	13	NA	TRBD1	CASSTGGPGELFF	TGTGCCAGCAGTACAGGGGGCCCCGGGGAGCTGTTTTTT
TRBV4-1	TRBJ2-2	15	NA	NA	CASSQAGGGNGELFF	TGCGCCAGCAGCCAAGCCGGAGGGGGCAACGGGGAGCTGTTTTTT
TRBV12-3/TRBV12-4	TRBJ1-5	12	NA	NA	CASSLQGQPQHF	TGTGCCAGCAGCCTTCAGGGGCAGCCCCAGCATTTT
TRBV3-1/TRBV3-2	TRBJ2-1	16	NA	TRBD2	CASSQGTAGGGNEQFF	TGTGCCAGCAGCCAAGGGACAGCGGGAGGAGGGAATGAGCAGTTCTTC
TRBV29-1	TRBJ2-5	21	NA	TRBD2	CSPTGWGTSETKRNGQETQYF	TGCAGCCCAACAGGGTGGGGGACTAGCGAAACGAAGCGGAATGGTCAAGAGACCCAGTACTTC
TRBV5-1	TRBJ2-1	12	NA	NA	CASRELHNEQFF	TGCGCCAGCAGGGAATTGCACAATGAGCAGTTCTTC
TRBV18	TRBJ1-5	17	few	NA	CASSPQQIRGANQPQHF	TGTGCCAGCTCACCACAGCAGATCCGAGGCGCCAATCAGCCCCAGCATTTT
TRBV19	TRBJ2-1	14	NA	NA	CASTATRVDNEQFF	TGTGCCAGTACCGCGACTAGGGTAGACAATGAGCAGTTCTTC
TRBV19	TRBJ1-3	16	NA	NA	CASSPTWGLSGNTIYF	TGTGCCAGTAGTCCAACATGGGGCCTCTCTGGAAACACCATATATTTT
TRBV18	TRBJ2-3	14	NA	NA	CASSPLPGTDTQYF	TGTGCCAGCTCACCACTGCCTGGCACAGATACGCAGTATTTT
TRBV21-1	TRBJ1-5	13	many	NA	CASPGTRGQPQHF	TGTGCCAGCCCAGGCACGAGAGGCCAGCCCCAGCATTTT
TRBV4-1	TRBJ1-4	14	NA	NA	CASSQDRVNEKLFF	TGCGCCAGCAGCCAAGATCGAGTTAATGAAAAACTGTTTTTT
TRBV27	TRBJ2-1	16	once	NA	CASSPLGRDSYNEQFF	TGTGCCAGCAGTCCGCTGGGGCGGGACTCCTACAATGAGCAGTTCTTC
TRBV7-8	TRBJ2-7	16	once	NA	CASSWAGAGKPYEQYF	TGTGCCAGCAGCTGGGCAGGGGCGGGGAAACCCTACGAGCAGTACTTC
TRBV7-2	TRBJ1-5	16	NA	NA	CASSRTGGVGYQPQHF	TGTGCCAGCAGCCGCACCGGGGGGGTCGGATATCAGCCCCAGCATTTT
TRBV29-1	TRBJ1-1	13	NA	NA	CSVEAGRSREAFF	TGCAGCGTTGAAGCTGGACGGTCCCGGGAAGCTTTCTTT
TRBV7-8	TRBJ2-3	16	once	TRBD2	CASSLEIPAGGDTQYF	TGTGCCAGCAGCTTAGAAATTCCAGCGGGGGGGGATACGCAGTATTTT
TRBV7-9	TRBJ2-2	15	NA	NA	CASSLVRANTGELFF	TGTGCCAGCAGCTTAGTCCGGGCGAACACCGGGGAGCTGTTTTTT
TRBV6-2/TRBV6-3	TRBJ2-5	12	NA	NA	CASSYSPATQYF	TGTGCCAGCAGTTACTCGCCGGCCACCCAGTACTTC
TRBV19	TRBJ1-2	16	NA	NA	CASSTSPAAGGYGYTF	TGTGCCAGTAGTACCTCCCCGGCGGCAGGTGGCTATGGCTACACCTTC
TRBV2	TRBJ2-1	15	NA	TRBD2	CASSGDYLSYNEQFF	TGTGCCAGCAGCGGGGACTATCTTTCCTACAATGAGCAGTTCTTC
TRBV12-5	TRBJ2-5	15	NA	TRBD1	CASGSDRDPWETQYF	TGTGCTAGTGGTTCTGACAGGGACCCATGGGAGACCCAGTACTTC
TRBV5-4	TRBJ2-7	14	NA	TRBD1	CASSPGQGASEQYF	TGTGCCAGCAGCCCAGGACAGGGGGCAAGCGAGCAGTACTTC
TRBV7-9	TRBJ2-7	13	NA	NA	CASSPRTTYEQYF	TGTGCCAGCAGCCCGCGGACAACCTACGAGCAGTACTTC
TRBV2	TRBJ2-7	15	NA	NA	CASIIQASRPYEQYF	TGTGCCAGCATAATCCAGGCGAGCAGACCCTACGAGCAGTACTTC
TRBV5-1	TRBJ1-2	17	NA	NA	CASSSSRDNHWGYGYTF	TGCGCCAGCAGCTCGTCCCGGGACAACCATTGGGGCTATGGCTACACCTTC
TRBV6-4	TRBJ2-5	16	NA	TRBD1	CASSRHIRDSKETQYF	TGTGCCAGCAGTAGGCATATTAGGGACAGTAAAGAGACCCAGTACTTC
TRBV5-4	TRBJ2-2	13	NA	NA	CASSFRNTGELFF	TGTGCCAGCAGCTTCCGGAACACCGGGGAGCTGTTTTTT
TRBV19	TRBJ2-7	15	NA	TRBD1	CASSKTGTESYEQYF	TGTGCCAGTAGTAAGACCGGGACAGAGTCCTACGAGCAGTACTTC
TRBV10-3	TRBJ2-7	13	NA	NA	CAIREQGPYEQYF	TGTGCCATCAGAGAACAGGGTCCCTACGAGCAGTACTTC
TRBV10-3	TRBJ2-1	11	NA	NA	CAISDGDEQFF	TGTGCCATCAGTGATGGGGATGAGCAGTTCTTC
TRBV5-1	TRBJ1-1	16	few	NA	CASSLEYGFGGTEAFF	TGCGCCAGCAGCTTGGAATACGGGTTTGGCGGCACTGAAGCTTTCTTT
TRBV2	TRBJ1-5	14	NA	NA	CASGPALSNQPQHF	TGTGCCAGCGGGCCGGCACTTAGCAATCAGCCCCAGCATTTT
TRBV6-6	TRBJ1-1	14	NA	NA	CASSYSGVNTEAFF	TGTGCCAGCAGTTACTCGGGCGTGAACACTGAAGCTTTCTTT
TRBV6-2/TRBV6-3	TRBJ2-7	14	NA	NA	CASSSTGAPYEQYF	TGTGCCAGCAGCTCCACGGGGGCTCCCTACGAGCAGTACTTC
TRBV7-2	TRBJ2-3	11	NA	NA	CASTSTDTQYF	TGTGCCAGCACCAGCACAGATACGCAGTATTTT
TRBV4-1	TRBJ2-1	16	NA	TRBD2	CASSRSGSGSSNEQFF	TGCGCCAGCAGCCGCAGCGGGAGTGGCTCGTCGAATGAGCAGTTCTTC